A single sample is the source of the 28 T cell receptor beta chains below, sequenced in a study of blood T cell repertoires in COVID-19. The table came from immunoSEQ multiplex PCR; TCRdb's copy has only in-frame clones and leaves some out. This table has 110,000 to 150,000 clones, around 87% appearing once. Sample: peripheral blood. These receptors originate from a middle-aged woman with acute or convalescent COVID-19.

This chain uses TRBV27 with TRBJ1-4; D might be TRBD1 (6 bases). CDR3 length: 14 amino acids. CDR1 is MNHEY, CDR2 SMNVEV, per germline (reference sequence). Trimming left V 1 base short and J 3 bases short, with 6 bases between. CDR3: CASSLYRANEKLFF. CDR3 DNA sequence: TGTGCCAGCAGTTTATACAGGGCTAATGAAAAACTGTTTTTT.

This chain joins TRBV15 and TRBJ2-7, with TRBD1 matching over 8 bases. The V segment lost 3 bases and the J segment 4 bases; nucleotides outside the gene matches: 5. Germline values: CDR1 LNHNV, CDR2 YYDKDF (reference sequence). The CDR3 has 14 amino acids. CDR3 region: CATSRDRVIYEQYF. CDR3 DNA: TGTGCCACCAGCAGGGACAGGGTGATATACGAGCAGTACTTC. The variable domain in full, with the rest retrieved from reference TRBV15 and TRBJ2-7, is DAMVIQNPRYQVTQFGKPVTLSCSQTLNHNVMYWYQQKSSQAPKLLFHYYDKDFNNEADTPDNFQSRRPNTSFCFLDIRSPGLGDTAMYLCATSRDRVIYEQYFGPGTRLTVT.

The chain is built from TRBV2 and TRBJ2-1; 8 bases are shared with TRBD2. The CDR3 runs 15 residues. In germline, CDR1 is SNHLY, CDR2 FYNNEI. The J segment lost 7 bases and the V segment lost 4 bases, leaving 9 bases of the junction unmatched. The CDR3 DNA is TGTGCCAGCAGTGCCGGCGTAGCGGGGAAAAATGAGCAGTTCTTC. Its protein is CASSAGVAGKNEQFF.

V usage is TRBV6-2 or TRBV6-3 and J usage is TRBJ1-5, with a weak D call TRBD1 (6 bases). V gave up 2 bases and J gave up 7 bases, with 18 bases separating them. The CDR3 has 16 amino acids. The germline V gene encodes CDR1 MNHEY and CDR2 SVGEGT. In DNA form, the CDR3 reads TGTGCCAGCAGTTACCTGGGAGGGGTTACAGGGCAGCCCCAGCATTTT. It yields the protein CASSYLGGVTGQPQHF.

The chain carries TRBV7-2 and TRBJ1-5; D gene unclear. This CDR3 has 16 residues. Germline CDR1 and CDR2: SGHTA and FQGNSA. Trimming stripped 2 bases from V and 2 bases from J, with 13 bases between. CDR3 sequence (DNA): TGTGCCAGCAGCTTATCCTACTTAGCCGGCAATCAGCCCCAGCATTTT. Amino acid sequence: CASSLSYLAGNQPQHF.

V is TRBV24-1 and J is TRBJ2-1; 10 nucleotides match TRBD1. Germline CDR1 and CDR2: KGHDR and SFDVKD. The CDR3 spans 17 residues. The junction had 4 bases not matched to a gene; V was cut back by 1 base and J by 2 bases. The CDR3 coding sequence is TGTGCCACCAGTGATTTAGCCGGGACAGGGGCCTACAATGAGCAGTTCTTC. Encoded protein: CATSDLAGTGAYNEQFF.

The CDR3 protein is CATQNANTGELFF. CDR3 DNA: TGTGCCACCCAGAACGCGAACACCGGGGAGCTGTTTTTT. The chain recombines TRBV7-2 with TRBJ2-2; no reliable D call. The CDR3 has 13 residues. V was clipped by 10 bases and J by 0 bases, with 9 bases between them. Germline CDR1 and CDR2: SGHTA and FQGNSA.

The chain carries TRBV5-1 and TRBJ1-1, with 7 positions matching TRBD1. Unmatched junction bases numbered 4, after V lost 2 bases and J lost 6 bases. CDR1 and CDR2 from the germline V gene are SGHRS and YFSETQ. The CDR3 loop spans 13 amino acids. CDR3 sequence: CASSFTGAAEAFF. The CDR3, as DNA: TGCGCCAGCAGCTTTACAGGGGCAGCTGAAGCTTTCTTT.

This clone came up once. The chain carries TRBV6-2 or TRBV6-3 and TRBJ2-5; D may be TRBD1 (6 bases). The CDR3 is 17 residues long. Looked up from germline, CDR1 is MNHEY and CDR2 is SVGEGT. V shed 4 bases and J shed 4 bases, with 22 bases lying between them. The CDR3 DNA sequence: TGTGCCAGCAGTTCCAGATCACAGGGAGTTGGTTTAGAGACCCAGTACTTC. Translated, it gives CASSSRSQGVGLETQYF.

This clone was seen more than once but under ten times. The chain recombines TRBV6-5 with TRBJ1-1, with 7 bases lining up with TRBD1. The V segment lost 5 bases and the J segment 5 bases; nucleotides outside the gene matches: 11. There are 15 residues in the CDR3. CDR1 MNHEY and CDR2 SVGAGI come from the germline V gene. CDR3 DNA: TGTGCCAGCAGTCTCTTGGAGGGGGCTGGAACTGAAGCTTTCTTT. Translation gives CASSLLEGAGTEAFF.

The chain recombines TRBV9 with TRBJ1-2; possible D gene TRBD1, 5 bases. The CDR3 runs to 15 residues. V lost 3 bases to trimming and J lost 2 bases, with 14 bases between them. Germline-derived CDR1 and CDR2 are SGDLS and YYNGEE. The CDR3 spells CASSGTGRANYGYTF. The CDR3 nucleotides read TGTGCCAGCAGCGGTACAGGAAGGGCCAACTATGGCTACACCTTC. The full variable domain, with the rest looked up from reference TRBV9 and TRBJ1-2, is DSGVTQTPKHLITATGQRVTLRCSPRSGDLSVYWYQQSLDQGLQFLIQYYNGEERAKGNILERFSAQQFPDLHSELNLSSLELGDSALYFCASSGTGRANYGYTFGSGTRLTVV.

The genes are TRBV5-1 and TRBJ1-2, with 9 bases matching TRBD1. J gave up 7 bases and V 4 bases, and 11 bases lay outside the gene matches. This CDR3 is built from 15 residues. Germline CDR1 reads SGHRS; CDR2 reads YFSETQ. CDR3 sequence: CASSGPRDRDVGYTF. The CDR3 coding sequence is TGCGCCAGCAGCGGCCCCCGGGACAGGGACGTTGGCTACACCTTC.

The chain uses TRBV9 and TRBJ2-5; the D gene is possibly TRBD1 (6 bases). CDR1 is SGDLS and CDR2 is YYNGEE in the germline V gene. Trimming left V 4 bases short and J 2 bases short, with 12 bases between. There are 14 residues in the CDR3. This CDR3 is CASSPGHNQETQYF. CDR3 sequence (DNA): TGTGCCAGCAGCCCGGGACACAATCAAGAGACCCAGTACTTC.

This sequence joins TRBV13 and TRBJ1-1; TRBD1 aligns across 7 bases. The ends lost 0 bases at V and 0 bases at J; junction bases unmatched: 7. From germline, CDR1 is PRHDT and CDR2 FYEKMQ (reference sequence). The CDR3 runs 17 residues. The CDR3 DNA follows: TGTGCCAGCAGCTTAGGGAATAACAGGGGATTGAACACTGAAGCTTTCTTT. This sequence encodes CASSLGNNRGLNTEAFF.

The chain recombines TRBV30 with TRBJ2-2; possibly TRBD2 for D (6 bases). V lost 5 bases and J 6 bases, leaving 13 bases between the germline ends. CDR3 size: 13 residues. Germline V CDR1 and CDR2: GTSNPN, SVGIG (reference sequence). The CDR3, as DNA: TGTGCCTGGGTCTGGGGGGACCCCGGGGAGCTGTTTTTT. This gives the protein CAWVWGDPGELFF.

This sequence joins TRBV6-2 or TRBV6-3 and TRBJ2-1; D remains ambiguous. Per germline, CDR1 MNHEY and CDR2 SVGEGT. This CDR3 has 16 amino acids. Trimming shortened V by 0 bases and J by 7 bases, and 16 bases separated the two germline ends. The CDR3 coding sequence is TGTGCCAGCAGTTACTCGAGGAATCCCCCCTTTAATGAGCAGTTCTTC. It encodes CASSYSRNPPFNEQFF.

The genes are TRBV13 and TRBJ2-1; 13 bases fit TRBD2. The CDR3 contains 17 residues. Trimming at V came to 2 bases and at J to 7 bases, leaving 8 bases not matched to a gene. Germline assignment: CDR1 PRHDT and CDR2 FYEKMQ (reference sequence). The CDR3, as DNA: TGTGCCAGCAGCTTACGTTTATCGACTAGCGGGGGGAATGAGCAGTTCTTC. Translated: CASSLRLSTSGGNEQFF.

The J gene is TRBJ2-3, the V gene TRBV28; the D gene is possibly TRBD2 (6 bases). The CDR3 is 16 amino acids. Germline loops: CDR1 MDHEN, CDR2 SYDVKM. Trimming stripped 5 bases from V and 2 bases from J, with 17 bases between. The CDR3, as DNA: TGTGCCAGCAGTCTCTTGAGTGCGGGGTACACAGATACGCAGTATTTT. Its protein product is CASSLLSAGYTDTQYF.

The rearrangement links TRBV10-3 to TRBJ2-3; 13 bases match TRBD2. After removal of 2 bases from V and 1 base from J, the junction contained 12 bases not matched to a gene. CDR3 size: 20 residues. Looked up from germline, CDR1 is ENHRY and CDR2 is SYGVKD. CDR3 nucleotides: TGTGCCATCAGTGAGGGGCCGGCGACTAGCGGGAGGAGGGGCACAGATACGCAGTATTTT. Translation: CAISEGPATSGRRGTDTQYF.

This chain joins TRBV7-3 and TRBJ1-3; the D gene is possibly TRBD1 (5 bases). This CDR3 comprises 16 residues. Germline CDR1 reads SGHTA; CDR2 reads FQGTGA. Trimming stripped 4 bases from V and 0 bases from J, with 13 bases between. CDR3 nucleotide sequence: TGTGCCAGCAGCTCGGGACTTCCTAGCTCTGGAAACACCATATATTTT. The encoded protein is CASSSGLPSSGNTIYF.

The chain carries TRBV6-2 or TRBV6-3 and TRBJ2-6; 8 bases match TRBD1. Germline V CDR1 and CDR2: MNHEY, SVGEGT. The V and J ends lost 5 bases and 5 bases, in that order; junction bases with no gene match: 11. The CDR3 totals 17 residues. CDR3 protein: CASSAADRVDWANVLTF. The DNA for the CDR3 is TGTGCCAGCAGTGCCGCGGACAGGGTAGACTGGGCCAACGTCCTGACTTTC.

The chain employs TRBV6-2 or TRBV6-3 and TRBJ2-7; weak D call: TRBD2 (7 bases). The V end was cut by 5 bases, the J end by 6 bases, with 17 bases between. From germline, CDR1 is MNHEY and CDR2 SVGEGT. The length of the CDR3 is 14 residues. CDR3 region: CASSIGRGPIEQYF. CDR3 nucleotide sequence: TGTGCCAGCAGTATTGGGCGGGGGCCCATCGAGCAGTACTTC.

The V call is TRBV18, the J call TRBJ2-1; TRBD1 is a possible D gene (6 bases). V lost 4 bases to trimming and J lost 7 bases, with 14 bases between them. Germline loops: CDR1 KGHSH, CDR2 LQKENI. The CDR3 runs 14 residues. The DNA for the CDR3 is TGTGCCAGCTCACGGAACAAACAGGGTAATGAGCAGTTCTTC. It yields the protein CASSRNKQGNEQFF.

The V and J genes are TRBV6-5 and TRBJ1-3, with D unresolved. The CDR3 totals 16 residues. V was trimmed by 0 bases and J by 0 bases, leaving 9 bases between them. Germline CDR1 is MNHEY and CDR2 is SVGAGI. The CDR3 DNA reads TGTGCCAGCAGTTACTCTATCCGCAGCTCTGGAAACACCATATATTTT. Translating gives CASSYSIRSSGNTIYF.

The V and J genes are TRBV7-9 and TRBJ2-1; the D gene is possibly TRBD2 (6 bases). The germline V gene encodes CDR1 SEHNR and CDR2 FQNEAQ (reference sequence). The CDR3 covers 15 residues. V lost 4 bases and J lost 8, with 18 bases in between. DNA of the CDR3: TGTGCCAGCAGCTCTCTGGAGGGACGGACCTATGAGCAGTTCTTC. This sequence encodes CASSSLEGRTYEQFF.

This chain joins TRBV20-1 and TRBJ2-7; a possible D gene is TRBD1 (6 bases). Trimming removed 7 bases at V and 7 bases at J, with 14 bases between. From germline, CDR1 is DFQATT and CDR2 SNEGSKA (reference sequence). This CDR3 spans 11 amino acids. The CDR3: CSVRGGGEQYF. As DNA, the CDR3 is TGCAGTGTCCGAGGGGGTGGGGAGCAGTACTTC.

The V call is TRBV6-5, the J call TRBJ1-5; D remains unclear. This CDR3 has 15 amino acids. Germline V gene lookup returns CDR1 MNHEY and CDR2 SVGAGI. The ends were cut back, 2 bases at V and 4 bases at J, with 12 bases in the middle. CDR3 in amino acids: CASSYRRPTNQPQHF. The CDR3 DNA reads as TGTGCCAGCAGTTACCGCAGGCCGACAAATCAGCCCCAGCATTTT.

The table lists this clone with a count of one. This sample includes further DNA sequences coding for the same CDR3. This chain joins TRBV5-1 and TRBJ1-3; D is ambiguous. This CDR3 comprises 15 residues. The V end lost 0 bases, the J end lost 0 bases, and 7 bases lay between the germline ends. Germline values: CDR1 SGHRS, CDR2 YFSETQ. DNA of the CDR3: TGCGCCAGCAGCTTGGCTGGGAGCTCTGGAAACACCATATATTTT. Protein sequence: CASSLAGSSGNTIYF.